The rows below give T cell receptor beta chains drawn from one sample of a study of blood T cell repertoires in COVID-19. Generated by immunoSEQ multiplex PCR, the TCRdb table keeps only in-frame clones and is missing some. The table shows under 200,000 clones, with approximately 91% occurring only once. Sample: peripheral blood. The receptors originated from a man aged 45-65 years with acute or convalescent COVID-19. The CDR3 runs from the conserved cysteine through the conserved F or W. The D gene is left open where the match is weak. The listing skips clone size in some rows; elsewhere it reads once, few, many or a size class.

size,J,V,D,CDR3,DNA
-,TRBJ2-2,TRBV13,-,CASSQGIGELFF,TGTGCCAGCAGCCAGGGGATCGGGGAGCTGTTTTTT
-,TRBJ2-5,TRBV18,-,CASSPPEQETQYF,TGTGCCAGCTCACCACCCGAGCAAGAGACCCAGTACTTC
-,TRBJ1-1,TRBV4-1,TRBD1,CASSQDLDRVMAFF,TGCGCCAGCAGCCAAGATCTCGACAGGGTGATGGCTTTCTTT
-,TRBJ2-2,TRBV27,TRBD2,CASSLSALAGGANTGELFF,TGTGCCAGCAGTTTATCCGCCCTAGCGGGGGGGGCGAACACCGGGGAGCTGTTTTTT
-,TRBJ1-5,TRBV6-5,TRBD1,CASKWGTGDQPQHF,TGTGCCAGCAAGTGGGGGACAGGGGATCAGCCCCAGCATTTT
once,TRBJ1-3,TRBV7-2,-,CASSQWSGGGNTIYF,TGTGCCAGCAGCCAATGGTCGGGGGGCGGAAACACCATATATTTT
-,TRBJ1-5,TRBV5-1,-,CASSLWGGNQPQHF,TGCGCCAGCAGCTTATGGGGAGGCAATCAGCCCCAGCATTTT
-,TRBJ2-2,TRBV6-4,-,CASKTGTLTGELFF,TGTGCCAGTAAGACCGGGACTCTCACCGGGGAGCTGTTTTTT
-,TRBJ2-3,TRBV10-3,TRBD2,CAISETSGSGSDTQYF,TGTGCCATCAGTGAGACTAGCGGGAGTGGGTCAGATACGCAGTATTTT
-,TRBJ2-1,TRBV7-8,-,CASSPRGGSGGNEQFF,TGTGCCAGCAGCCCGCGGGGAGGTAGTGGGGGCAATGAGCAGTTCTTC
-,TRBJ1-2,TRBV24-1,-,CATSMYGEDYTF,TGTGCCACCAGTATGTACGGGGAGGACTACACCTTC
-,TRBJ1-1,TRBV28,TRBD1,CASRWGTVNIEAFF,TGTGCCAGCAGATGGGGGACAGTGAACATTGAAGCTTTCTTT
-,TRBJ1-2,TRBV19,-,CATIDPKQLSSYTF,TGTGCCACCATTGATCCCAAACAGCTTTCCAGCTACACCTTC
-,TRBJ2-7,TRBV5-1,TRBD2,CASSLGAGGNYEQYF,TGCGCCAGCAGCTTAGGAGCGGGAGGCAATTACGAGCAGTACTTC
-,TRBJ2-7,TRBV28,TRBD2,CASRAMGGLAGGSYEQYF,TGTGCCAGCAGAGCCATGGGGGGACTAGCGGGAGGGTCCTACGAGCAGTACTTC
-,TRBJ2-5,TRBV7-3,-,CASSLSGAGETQYF,TGTGCCAGCAGCTTAAGTGGGGCGGGGGAGACCCAGTACTTC
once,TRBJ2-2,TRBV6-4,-,CASSETGYTGELFF,TGTGCCAGCAGTGAAACAGGGTACACCGGGGAGCTGTTTTTT
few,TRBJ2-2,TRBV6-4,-,CASSAHDSYTGELFF,TGTGCCAGCAGTGCTCATGACTCCTACACCGGGGAGCTGTTTTTT
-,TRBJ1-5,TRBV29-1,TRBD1,CSARIGTGVNQPQHF,TGCAGCGCCCGAATCGGGACAGGAGTAAATCAGCCCCAGCATTTT
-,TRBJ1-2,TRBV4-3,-,CASSQDLQGRGYTF,TGCGCCAGCAGCCAAGATTTACAGGGTAGAGGCTACACCTTC
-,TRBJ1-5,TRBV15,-,CATRDTATFQPQHF,TGTGCCACCAGAGACACAGCCACGTTTCAGCCCCAGCATTTT
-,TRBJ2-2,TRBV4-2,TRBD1,CASSRGDRATGELFF,TGTGCCAGCAGCCGCGGGGACAGGGCCACCGGGGAGCTGTTTTTT
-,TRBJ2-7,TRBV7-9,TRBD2,CASSPSGVLGGYEQYF,TGTGCCAGCAGCCCAAGCGGGGTGCTAGGCGGCTACGAGCAGTACTTC
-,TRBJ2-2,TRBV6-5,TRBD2,CASSRGGDTGELFF,TGTGCCAGCAGCCGTGGGGGGGACACCGGGGAGCTGTTTTTT
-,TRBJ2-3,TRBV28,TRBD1,CASSPGQGLTDTQYF,TGTGCCAGCAGTCCCGGACAGGGCCTCACAGATACGCAGTATTTT
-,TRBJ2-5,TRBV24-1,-,CATSDFEGVETQYF,TGTGCCACCAGTGATTTTGAGGGGGTCGAGACCCAGTACTTC
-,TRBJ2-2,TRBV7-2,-,CASSLYQAVNTGELFF,TGTGCCAGCAGCTTATATCAAGCGGTGAACACCGGGGAGCTGTTTTTT
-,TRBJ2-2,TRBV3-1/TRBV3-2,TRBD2,CASNGLAGPNTGELFF,TGTGCCAGCAACGGACTAGCGGGACCAAACACCGGGGAGCTGTTTTTT
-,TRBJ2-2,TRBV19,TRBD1,CASKGDRSTGELFF,TGTGCCAGTAAGGGGGACAGGTCCACCGGGGAGCTGTTTTTT
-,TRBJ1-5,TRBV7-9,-,CASSLGELGQDQPQHF,TGTGCCAGCAGCTTGGGAGAACTGGGTCAGGATCAGCCCCAGCATTTT
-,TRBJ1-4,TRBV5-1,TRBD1,CASSLGTGNEKLFF,TGCGCCAGCAGCTTGGGGACAGGGAATGAAAAACTGTTTTTT
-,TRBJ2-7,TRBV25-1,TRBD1,CASSDAGQGFSEQYF,TGTGCCAGCAGTGATGCCGGACAGGGGTTTTCCGAGCAGTACTTC
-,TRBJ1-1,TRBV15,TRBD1,CATSNGQGSIAEAFF,TGTGCCACCAGCAACGGACAGGGTTCAATCGCTGAAGCTTTCTTT
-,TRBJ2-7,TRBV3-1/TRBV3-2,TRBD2,CASSLRTSYEQYF,TGTGCCAGCAGCCTCCGGACTAGCTACGAGCAGTACTTC
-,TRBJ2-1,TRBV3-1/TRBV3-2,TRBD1,CASSQYWDRYNEQFF,TGTGCCAGCAGCCAGTATTGGGACAGATACAATGAGCAGTTCTTC
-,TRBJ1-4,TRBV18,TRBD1,CASSPTQGAQGEKLFF,TGTGCCAGCTCACCAACTCAGGGGGCGCAGGGCGAAAAACTGTTTTTT
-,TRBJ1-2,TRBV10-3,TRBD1,CAISEAGTGSGNGYTF,TGTGCCATCAGTGAGGCAGGGACAGGGTCCGGTAATGGCTACACCTTC
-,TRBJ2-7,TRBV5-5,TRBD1,CASSRATGVSLAYEQYF,TGTGCCAGCAGCCGGGCGACAGGGGTTTCCCTGGCCTACGAGCAGTACTTC
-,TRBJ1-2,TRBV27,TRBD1,CASQKTGDSYYGYTF,TGTGCCAGCCAGAAAACCGGGGACAGCTACTATGGCTACACCTTC
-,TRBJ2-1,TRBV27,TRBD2,CASRSGLAGGLEQFF,TGTGCCAGCAGATCCGGACTAGCGGGAGGTCTTGAGCAGTTCTTC
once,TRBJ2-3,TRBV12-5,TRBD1,CASGLGTGGTDTQYF,TGTGCTAGTGGGTTGGGGACAGGGGGGACAGATACGCAGTATTTT
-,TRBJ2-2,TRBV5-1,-,CASSFIDSNTGELFF,TGCGCCAGCAGCTTCATCGACAGCAACACCGGGGAGCTGTTTTTT
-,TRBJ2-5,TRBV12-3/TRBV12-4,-,CASRRVAEETQYF,TGTGCCAGCAGGAGGGTAGCGGAAGAGACCCAGTACTTC
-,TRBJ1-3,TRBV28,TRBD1,CASSSRQGAGNTIYF,TGTGCCAGCAGTTCCCGACAGGGGGCTGGAAACACCATATATTTT
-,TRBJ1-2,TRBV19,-,CASSMSGDYGYTF,TGTGCCAGTAGTATGAGCGGGGATTATGGCTACACCTTC
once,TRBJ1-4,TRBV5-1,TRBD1,CASSLGQGNNEKLFF,TGCGCCAGCAGCTTGGGACAGGGAAATAATGAAAAACTGTTTTTT
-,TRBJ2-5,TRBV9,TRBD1,CASSVGTGARQETQYF,TGTGCCAGCAGCGTAGGGACAGGGGCTCGCCAAGAGACCCAGTACTTC
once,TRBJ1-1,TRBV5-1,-,CASSSIGGLMNTEAFF,TGCGCCAGCAGCTCCATCGGGGGACTCATGAACACTGAAGCTTTCTTT
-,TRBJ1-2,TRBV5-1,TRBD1,CASSLIGQGEPYGYTF,TGCGCCAGCAGCTTAATAGGACAGGGGGAACCATATGGCTACACCTTC
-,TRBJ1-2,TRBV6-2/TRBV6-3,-,CASSRPGGDYGYTF,TGTGCCAGCAGTCGCCCGGGGGGTGACTATGGCTACACCTTC
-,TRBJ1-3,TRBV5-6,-,CASSSGGVGNTIYF,TGTGCCAGCAGCTCCGGGGGGGTCGGTAACACCATATATTTT
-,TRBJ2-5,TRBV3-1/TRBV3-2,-,CASSQGLGRQETQYF,TGTGCCAGCAGCCAAGGGTTGGGGCGCCAAGAGACCCAGTACTTC
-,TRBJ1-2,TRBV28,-,CASSFMDRHYGYTF,TGTGCCAGCAGTTTCATGGACAGACACTATGGCTACACCTTC
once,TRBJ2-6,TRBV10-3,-,CAISGVGGSGANVLTF,TGTGCCATCAGTGGTGTTGGAGGATCTGGGGCCAACGTCCTGACTTTC